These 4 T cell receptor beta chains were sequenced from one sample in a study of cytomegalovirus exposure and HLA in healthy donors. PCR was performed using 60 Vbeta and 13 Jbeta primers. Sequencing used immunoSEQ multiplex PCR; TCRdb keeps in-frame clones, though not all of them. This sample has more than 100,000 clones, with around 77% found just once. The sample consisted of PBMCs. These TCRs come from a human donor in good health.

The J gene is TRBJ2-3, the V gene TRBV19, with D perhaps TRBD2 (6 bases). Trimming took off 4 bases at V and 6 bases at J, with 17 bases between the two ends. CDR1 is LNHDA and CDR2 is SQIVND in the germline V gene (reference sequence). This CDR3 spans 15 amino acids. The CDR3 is CASSKEETSGDTQYF. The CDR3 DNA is TGTGCCAGTAGTAAAGAAGAGACTAGTGGGGATACGCAGTATTTT.

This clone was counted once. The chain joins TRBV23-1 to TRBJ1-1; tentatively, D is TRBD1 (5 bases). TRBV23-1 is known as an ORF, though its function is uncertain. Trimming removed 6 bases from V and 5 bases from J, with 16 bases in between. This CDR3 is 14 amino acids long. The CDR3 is CASSPGWRGTEAFF. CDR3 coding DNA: TGCGCCAGCAGCCCAGGGTGGAGGGGAACTGAAGCTTTCTTT.

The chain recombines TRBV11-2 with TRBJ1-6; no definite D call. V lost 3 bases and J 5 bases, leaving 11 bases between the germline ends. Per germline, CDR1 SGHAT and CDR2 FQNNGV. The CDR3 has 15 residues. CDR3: CASSLSTGDNSPLHF. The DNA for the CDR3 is TGTGCCAGCAGCTTGAGTACCGGGGATAATTCACCCCTCCACTTT.

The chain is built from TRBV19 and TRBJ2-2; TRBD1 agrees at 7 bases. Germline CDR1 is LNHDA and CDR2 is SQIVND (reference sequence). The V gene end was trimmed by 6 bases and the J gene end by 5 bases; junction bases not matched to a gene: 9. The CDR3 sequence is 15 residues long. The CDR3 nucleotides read TGTGCCAGTAGGGCAGGGGGTCGAGGAACCGGGGAGCTGTTTTTT. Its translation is CASRAGGRGTGELFF.